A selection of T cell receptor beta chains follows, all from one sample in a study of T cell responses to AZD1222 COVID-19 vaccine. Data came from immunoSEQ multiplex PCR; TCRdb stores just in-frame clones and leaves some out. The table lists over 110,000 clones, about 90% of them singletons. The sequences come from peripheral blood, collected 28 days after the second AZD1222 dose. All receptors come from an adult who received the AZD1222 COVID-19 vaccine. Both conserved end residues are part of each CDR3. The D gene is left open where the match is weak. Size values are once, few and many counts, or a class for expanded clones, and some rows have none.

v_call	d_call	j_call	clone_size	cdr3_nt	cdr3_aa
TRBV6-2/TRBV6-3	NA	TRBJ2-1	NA	TGTGCCAGCAGTTACCCCTACAATGAGCAGTTCTTC	CASSYPYNEQFF
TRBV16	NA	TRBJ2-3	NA	TGTGCCAGCAGCCAATATGTGCATACGCAGTATTTT	CASSQYVHTQYF
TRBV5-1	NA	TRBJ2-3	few	TGCGCCAGCAGGCCAGGCGCAAGCACAGATACGCAGTATTTT	CASRPGASTDTQYF
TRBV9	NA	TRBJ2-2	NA	TGTGCCAGCAGCGTAGAGTTCGGGGAGCTGTTTTTT	CASSVEFGELFF
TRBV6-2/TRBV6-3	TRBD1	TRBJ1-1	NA	TGTGCCAGCAGCCCGATCCGGGACAGAAAGAACACTGAAGCTTTCTTT	CASSPIRDRKNTEAFF
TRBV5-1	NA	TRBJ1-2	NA	TGCGCCAGCAGCTTGTGGGACCGGACCTATGGCTACACCTTC	CASSLWDRTYGYTF
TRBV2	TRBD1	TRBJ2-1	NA	TGTGCCACAGGAATCTGGGACAGGGGTGGGAATGAGCAGTTCTTC	CATGIWDRGGNEQFF
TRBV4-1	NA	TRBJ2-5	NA	TGCGCCAGCAGCCTTCGACACGGAGTACAGGAGACCCAGTACTTC	CASSLRHGVQETQYF
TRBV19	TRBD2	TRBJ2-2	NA	TGTGCCAGTAGTATAGGGACTAGCGGCACCGGGGAGCTGTTTTTT	CASSIGTSGTGELFF
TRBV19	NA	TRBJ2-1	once	TGTGCCAGTAGTAGGAGAGAAGGGCGCCGGCAGTTCTTC	CASSRREGRRQFF
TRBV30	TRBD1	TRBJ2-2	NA	TGTGCCTGCTCAACAGGGGCGTTGGGCACCGGGGAGCTGTTTTTT	CACSTGALGTGELFF
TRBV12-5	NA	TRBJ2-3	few	TGTGCTACCGCAACAGGGCAGAAAGATACGCAGTATTTT	CATATGQKDTQYF
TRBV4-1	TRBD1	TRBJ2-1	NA	TGCGCCAGCAGCCAACCCGGGACAGGGAGTTTAAATGAGCAGTTCTTC	CASSQPGTGSLNEQFF
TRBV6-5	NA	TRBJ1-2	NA	TGTGCCAGCAGTTACTCCGGCAGGGGTAAAGATGGCTACACCTTC	CASSYSGRGKDGYTF
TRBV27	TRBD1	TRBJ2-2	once	TGTGCCAGCAGTTTGATCTCGGGACAGGCATACACCGGGGAGCTGTTTTTT	CASSLISGQAYTGELFF
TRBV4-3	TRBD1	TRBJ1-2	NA	TGCGCCAGCAGCTCCCGGACAGGGTATTATGGCTACACCTTC	CASSSRTGYYGYTF
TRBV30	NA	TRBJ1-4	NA	TGTGCCTGGAGTGTCCAGGGGCAGCAATTAAAAAAACTGTTTTTT	CAWSVQGQQLKKLFF
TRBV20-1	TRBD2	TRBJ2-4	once	TGCAGTGCTAGTCCGGAGCGGGAAGTCAAAAACATTCAGTACTTC	CSASPEREVKNIQYF
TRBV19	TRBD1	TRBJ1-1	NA	TGTGCCAGTAGGGTCTCAGGGGGGAACACTGAAGCTTTCTTT	CASRVSGGNTEAFF
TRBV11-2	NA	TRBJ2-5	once	TGTGCCAGCAGCGACCGGGCGGAGGAGACCCAGTACTTC	CASSDRAEETQYF
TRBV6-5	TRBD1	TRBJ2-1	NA	TGTGCCAGCAGTATCGACAGGGTTTCTTTAAATGAGCAGTTCTTC	CASSIDRVSLNEQFF
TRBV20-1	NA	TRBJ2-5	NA	TGCAGTGCTAGTCGCCGGTGGTGGGGAGGTACGGAATCAGAGACCCAGTACTTC	CSASRRWWGGTESETQYF
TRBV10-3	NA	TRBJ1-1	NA	TGTGCCATTAGTAAGGGAGACGGGTTCACTGAAGCTTTCTTT	CAISKGDGFTEAFF
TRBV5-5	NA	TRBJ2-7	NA	TGTGCCAGCAGCTTACAGGGTACCTACGAGCAGTACTTC	CASSLQGTYEQYF
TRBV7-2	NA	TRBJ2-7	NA	TGTGCCAGCAGCTTAGCGCGCAGGGGAAATAGGCAGTACTTC	CASSLARRGNRQYF
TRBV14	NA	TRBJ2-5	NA	TGTGCCAGCAGCCGGGGAGAGACCCAGTACTTC	CASSRGETQYF
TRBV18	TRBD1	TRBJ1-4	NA	TGTGCCAGCTCACCAGGACAGGGAGTAGGAAAACTGTTTTTT	CASSPGQGVGKLFF
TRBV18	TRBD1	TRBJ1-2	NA	TGTGCCAGCTCGCACGATACAAGGGGACAGGGGGATGGCTACACCTTC	CASSHDTRGQGDGYTF
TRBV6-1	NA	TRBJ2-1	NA	TGTGCCAGCAGTGGAGGTTGGATAAGCTCCTACAATGAGCAGTTCTTC	CASSGGWISSYNEQFF
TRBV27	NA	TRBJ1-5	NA	TGTGCCAGCAGCCCGGGGTGGGGGAGCAATCAGCCCCAGCATTTT	CASSPGWGSNQPQHF
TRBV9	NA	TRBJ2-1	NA	TGTGCCAGCAGCGTCGCGGACTACAATGAGCAGTTCTTC	CASSVADYNEQFF
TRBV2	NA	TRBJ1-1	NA	TGTGCCAGCTGTGCAGGGGCGAACACTGAAGCTTTCTTT	CASCAGANTEAFF
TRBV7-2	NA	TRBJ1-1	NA	TGTGCCAGCAGCCCACAGGTGAACACTGAAGCTTTCTTT	CASSPQVNTEAFF
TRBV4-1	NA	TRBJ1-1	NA	TGCGCCAGCAGCCACCCTCGACAGGACACTGAAGCTTTCTTT	CASSHPRQDTEAFF
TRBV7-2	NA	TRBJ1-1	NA	TGTGCCAGCAGCTTAATCTTAGGGATTGTGAACACTGAAGCTTTCTTT	CASSLILGIVNTEAFF
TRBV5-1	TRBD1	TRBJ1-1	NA	TGCGCCAGCAGGACGACAGGGGGCGTCACTGAAGCTTTCTTT	CASRTTGGVTEAFF
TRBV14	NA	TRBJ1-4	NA	TGTGCCAGCAGCCAAGTCGCCCTGGAAAAACTGTTTTTT	CASSQVALEKLFF
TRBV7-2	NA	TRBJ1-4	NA	TGTGCCAGCAGCTTAGCGCTCCGCAATGAAAAACTGTTTTTT	CASSLALRNEKLFF
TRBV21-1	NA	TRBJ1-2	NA	TGTGCCAGCAGAACGGGGGAGACCCCATCTTATGGCTACACCTTC	CASRTGETPSYGYTF
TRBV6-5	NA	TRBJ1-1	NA	TGTGCCAGCAGTCCCTCTCAATCTGAAGCTTTCTTT	CASSPSQSEAFF
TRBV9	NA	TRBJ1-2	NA	TGTGCCAGCAGCGCCAATTACGGTTCTAACTATGGCTACACCTTC	CASSANYGSNYGYTF
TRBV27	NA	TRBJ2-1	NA	TGTGCCAGCAGTGGGGACACTTACAATGAGCAGTTCTTC	CASSGDTYNEQFF
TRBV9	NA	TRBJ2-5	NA	TGTGCCAGCAGCGTAGTGGGGACCCCTCAAGAGACCCAGTACTTC	CASSVVGTPQETQYF